This T cell receptor beta chain was recorded in a study of T cells expressing NK-cell markers. Findings and limits, study-wide: Clarity on HCMV specificity was lacking for the expanded NKG2C+ T cell clones. About six of the donors carried dominant NKG2C+ clonotypes that took up roughly 1.0-7.5% of their CD8+ T cells. Four of the donors also had these clonotypes leading their CD3+CD56-NKG2C+ fraction.

UMIs accompanied the 5'RACE template switching by which TCR beta cDNA was made. TCRdb reprocessed the 5' RACE reads, keeping one entry per CDR3 protein, no DNA. The clone table shows some 600,000 distinct CDR3 sequences, with the ten largest holding 3.5% to 4.5%. Notes on this clonotype: Antigen unknown.

Looked up from germline, CDR1 is SGHDT and CDR2 is YYEEEE. The CDR3 runs to 14 residues. This chain connects TRBV5-6 to TRBJ2-7; lacking DNA, the TRBD1 call made by TCRdb goes unchecked. The source of this sequence is a man younger than 35 in good health. Input material: blood T cells: a sorted CD56 or NKG2C T cell subset, CD4+ or CD8+ T cells, or bulk PBMC T cells (not recorded which). The CDR3 here is CASKQGIGSNEQYF.